The 9 T cell receptor beta chains reported below all come from one sample, sequenced in a study of cytomegalovirus exposure and HLA in healthy donors. A multiplex PCR was run with 60 Vbeta primers and 13 Jbeta primers. Repertoires were generated with immunoSEQ multiplex PCR, while TCRdb's copy carries only in-frame clones and drops some. The repertoire holds about 170,000 clones, with 82% as singletons. The sequenced sample was PBMCs. These receptors all come from a girl between 5 and 17 years old in good health and CMV-seropositive.

In its sample, this clone was seen once. The chain links TRBV5-6 to TRBJ2-1, with 13 nucleotides matching TRBD2. The CDR3 runs 15 residues. The V gene's germline CDR1 is SGHDT and CDR2 YYEEEE. Germline trimming cut 3 bases from V and 9 bases from J; bases unmatched to any gene: 6. CDR3 in amino acids: CASSSGLAGFVEQFF. The CDR3 DNA reads as TGTGCCAGCAGCTCGGGACTAGCGGGGTTTGTTGAGCAGTTCTTC.

The rearrangement uses TRBV10-3 and TRBJ2-3, with 8 nucleotides matching TRBD2. This CDR3 is built from 16 residues. Unmatched junction bases numbered 9, after V lost 3 bases and J lost 4 bases. Germline assignment: CDR1 ENHRY and CDR2 SYGVKD. CDR3 sequence reads: CAISDPGRGSADTQYF. The CDR3, as DNA: TGTGCCATCAGTGACCCCGGGAGGGGCAGCGCAGATACGCAGTATTTT.

The gene calls are TRBV19 and TRBJ1-1; a possible D gene is TRBD1 (6 bases). This CDR3 is 15 amino acids long. Trimming pared 3 bases from V and 1 base from J, leaving 12 bases between. Germline V gives CDR1 LNHDA, CDR2 SQIVND (reference sequence). The CDR3 DNA reads TGTGCCAGTAGTATCGCAGGGGCCGCGAACACTGAAGCTTTCTTT. Its protein product is CASSIAGAANTEAFF.

V usage is TRBV5-4 and J usage is TRBJ2-7, with 8 bases fitting TRBD2. J lost 5 bases, V lost 1 base, and 8 bases had no gene match. Germline values: CDR1 SGHNT, CDR2 YYREEE (reference sequence). This CDR3 spans 15 amino acids. In DNA form, the CDR3 reads TGTGCCAGCAGCTTGAGTCCGGCGGGAGGTAACGAGCAGTACTTC. Translation: CASSLSPAGGNEQYF.

CDR3 DNA sequence: TGTGCCAGCAGAGGACCGGGGGTGTCTAACTATGGCTACACCTTC. It specifies CASRGPGVSNYGYTF. J is TRBJ1-2 and V is TRBV27, with D possibly matching TRBD1 (5 bases). The CDR3 sequence is 15 residues long. Between the trimmed V and J ends, which lost 6 bases and 0 bases, there was a span of 14 bases. The germline CDR1 and CDR2 sequences are MNHEY and SMNVEV (reference sequence).

This clone came up once. The V and J genes are TRBV5-1 and TRBJ2-7, with D maybe TRBD2 (6 bases). The CDR3 consists of 14 residues. The germline V and J ends were trimmed by 0 bases and 3 bases, with 10 bases remaining between them. CDR1 SGHRS and CDR2 YFSETQ come from the germline V gene. The CDR3 DNA follows: TGCGCCAGCAGCTTGGTGACGGGAGACTACGAGCAGTACTTC. Its protein is CASSLVTGDYEQYF.

The gene calls are TRBV12-5 and TRBJ2-3, with TRBD1 identical over 9 bases. CDR1 and CDR2 from the germline V gene are LGHNT and FRNRAP. Trimming at V came to 7 bases and at J to 3 bases, leaving 14 bases not matched to a gene. The length of the CDR3 is 17 residues. Written as DNA, the CDR3 is TGTGCTAGTGCCTGGCCTATCGGACAGGGGAGGACAGATACGCAGTATTTT. Protein: CASAWPIGQGRTDTQYF.

The chain carries TRBV11-2 and TRBJ2-5; 14 positions agree with TRBD2. The CDR3 consists of 16 residues. V dropped 5 bases and J dropped 5; count of bases not matched to a gene: 7. In germline, CDR1 is SGHAT, CDR2 FQNNGV. The CDR3: CASSPRGLAGVETQYF. CDR3 coding DNA: TGTGCCAGCAGCCCTCGGGGACTAGCGGGAGTTGAGACCCAGTACTTC.

This chain uses TRBV7-9 with TRBJ1-5; 10 nucleotides line up with TRBD1. The CDR3 covers 18 residues. Looked up from germline, CDR1 is SEHNR and CDR2 is FQNEAQ (reference sequence). The V gene end was trimmed by 3 bases and the J gene end by 7 bases; junction bases not matched to a gene: 15. The CDR3: CASSLGTNLGTGVQPQHF. DNA of the CDR3: TGTGCCAGCAGCTTGGGAACCAACCTTGGGACAGGGGTGCAGCCCCAGCATTTT.